These 12 T cell receptor beta chains came from one sample sequenced in a study of blood T cell repertoires in COVID-19. Profiled with immunoSEQ multiplex PCR; TCRdb holds only in-frame clones, not every one. The repertoire has some 160,000 clones, 80% of them found once; the top ten carry 3% to 3.5%. The specimen was PBMCs or T cells enriched from blood (not recorded which). The receptors here all came from a woman in her sixties or seventies who had recovered from COVID-19.

V is TRBV6-5 and J is TRBJ2-1; TRBD1 matches 9 bases. Germline V gives CDR1 MNHEY, CDR2 SVGAGI. CDR3 size: 14 residues. The V and J ends lost 5 bases and 4 bases, in that order; junction bases with no gene match: 3. CDR3 amino acids: CASSPGQGYNEQFF. The CDR3 DNA reads as TGTGCCAGCAGTCCGGGACAGGGTTACAATGAGCAGTTCTTC.

The CDR3 is CASSRGGSGGFHEQFF. As DNA, the CDR3 is TGTGCCAGCAGCCGCGGAGGGAGCGGGGGGTTCCATGAGCAGTTCTTC. This chain joins TRBV6-4 and TRBJ2-1; 9 nucleotides agree with TRBD2. The CDR3 length is 16 residues. J lost 8 bases, V lost 6 bases, and 14 bases had no gene match. Germline lookup yields CDR1 MRHNA and CDR2 SNTAGT.

This clone was counted a few times. Other DNA sequences from this sample encode an identical CDR3 as well. The CDR3: CAISRDRGEKLFF. CDR3 DNA sequence: TGTGCCATTTCCAGGGACAGGGGTGAAAAACTGTTTTTT. The gene calls are TRBV10-3 and TRBJ1-4; the match to TRBD1 covers 10 bases. The CDR3 extends over 13 amino acids. Germline CDR1 reads ENHRY; CDR2 reads SYGVKD. V shed 9 bases, J shed 7 bases, and the junction held 5 bases outside the gene matches.

The chain joins TRBV7-2 to TRBJ2-3, with TRBD2 matching over 12 bases. Germline assignment: CDR1 SGHTA and CDR2 FQGNSA. V was clipped by 3 bases and J by 5 bases; unmatched bases: 0. CDR3 length equals 14 residues. CDR3 sequence (DNA): TGTGCCAGCAGCTTGACTAGCGGGGGAGATACGCAGTATTTT. Protein product: CASSLTSGGDTQYF. Using reference TRBV7-2 and TRBJ2-3 for the parts outside the CDR3, the full variable domain is GAGVSQSPSNKVTEKGKDVELRCDPISGHTALYWYRQSLGQGLEFLIYFQGNSAPDKSGLPSDRFSAERTGGSVSTLTIQRTQQEDSAVYLCASSLTSGGDTQYFGPGTRLTVL.

CDR3 sequence reads: CATSEGGDRGNTEAFF. CDR3 coding DNA: TGTGCCACCAGTGAGGGGGGGGACAGGGGGAACACTGAAGCTTTCTTT. The chain uses TRBV24-1 and TRBJ1-1; 10 bases agree with TRBD1. Trimming at V came to 4 bases and at J to 1 base, leaving 5 bases not matched to a gene. The CDR3 extends over 16 amino acids. CDR1 and CDR2 from the germline V gene are KGHDR and SFDVKD.

This clone was picked up one time. The chain recombines TRBV19 with TRBJ1-5; D gene unclear. CDR1 is LNHDA and CDR2 is SQIVND in the germline V gene (reference sequence). Trimming shortened V by 6 bases and J by 4 bases, and 10 bases separated the two germline ends. This CDR3 spans 13 amino acids. The CDR3 bases are TGTGCCAGTAGCGGGTCAATGAATCAGCCCCAGCATTTT. It is translated as CASSGSMNQPQHF.

V and J are TRBV5-4 and TRBJ1-1; possible D gene TRBD1, 6 bases. V was shortened by 4 bases and J by 4 bases, with 14 bases between the two germline ends. The CDR3 contains 14 residues. Germline loops: CDR1 SGHNT, CDR2 YYREEE (reference sequence). The CDR3 DNA follows: TGTGCCAGCAGCATACAGGGCAGGGGCACTGAAGCTTTCTTT. Its translation is CASSIQGRGTEAFF.

The V gene is TRBV30, the J gene TRBJ1-4; the D is unclear. The CDR3 is made up of 12 amino acids. Germline CDR1 GTSNPN, CDR2 SVGIG (reference sequence). V dropped 5 bases and J dropped 8 bases, with 12 bases sitting between them. The CDR3 DNA reads as TGTGCCTGGGGCGAGGGCCGAGAAAAACTGTTTTTT. Translated, it gives CAWGEGREKLFF.

This chain joins TRBV7-9 and TRBJ2-7; no definite D call. The CDR3 sequence is 14 residues long. Germline V gene lookup returns CDR1 SEHNR and CDR2 FQNEAQ (reference sequence). The ends were cut back, 2 bases at V and 3 bases at J, with 11 bases in the middle. The CDR3 nucleotides are TGTGCCAGCAGCTTACGCAGTATTTACTACGAGCAGTACTTC. Protein sequence: CASSLRSIYYEQYF.

The chain links TRBV18 to TRBJ1-1; no clear D. This CDR3 is 15 amino acids long. The V gene lost 3 bases and the J gene lost 1 base, with 12 bases spanning the gap. CDR1 and CDR2 (germline): KGHSH, LQKENI. The CDR3 region is CASSPGISGNTEAFF. CDR3 nucleotides: TGTGCCAGCTCACCCGGGATATCGGGGAACACTGAAGCTTTCTTT.

V and J are TRBV7-9 and TRBJ1-3; TRBD1 matches 9 bases. V trimming: 5 bases; J trimming: 0 bases; junction bases outside the gene matches: 5. There are 16 residues in the CDR3. Per germline, CDR1 SEHNR and CDR2 FQNEAQ (reference sequence). CDR3 nucleotides: TGTGCCAGCAGCCAGTACAGGGGGCTCTCTGGAAACACCATATATTTT. It yields the protein CASSQYRGLSGNTIYF.

This clone was found a few times. J is TRBJ1-1 and V is TRBV30, with TRBD1 identical over 9 bases. The CDR3 covers 14 residues. The trim removed 2 bases at V and 1 base at J, leaving 2 bases unmatched. Germline CDR1 reads GTSNPN; CDR2 reads SVGIG (reference sequence). Written as DNA, the CDR3 is TGTGCCTGGAGTAGGGACAGGGCGAACACTGAAGCTTTCTTT. Translating gives CAWSRDRANTEAFF.